Here is one TCR beta chain with its context. Its cognate antigen is unknown. One junction end does not reproduce the germline sequence, and a read error may be involved. This CDR3 has 15 residues. Per the germline V gene, CDR1 is LNHNV and CDR2 is YYDKDF (reference sequence). The CDR3 regions of TCR beta were amplified from RNA transcripts. A first-round RT-PCR of the TCR CDR3 used the HTBI primer set. TCRdb re-called the multiplex PCR reads with MiXCR, one entry per CDR3 protein. The table records around 250,000 distinct CDR3 sequences, more than 12% of them present only once. Hyperthyroidism in the patients, aged 18 to 65, was newly diagnosed and under 2 months in duration. First hyperthyroidism diagnosis is when the blood sample was obtained, before any ophthalmopathy symptoms. The data originate from a study of T cells in Graves' hyperthyroidism and ophthalmopathy. Study results and caveats: The blood repertoire included most of the expanded thyroid clonotypes above 0.001. By a 13 V-J model, ophthalmopathy was set apart from stable hyperthyroidism.

The gene calls are TRBV15 and TRBJ1-1; D may be TRBD1 (6 bases). The TCR originated in a woman aged 40 to 50 with Graves' hyperthyroidism that later progressed to Graves' ophthalmopathy. The material sequenced was blood. CDR3 amino acids: CATSRGGTGQTGAFF. The CDR3 DNA reads as TGTGCCACCAGCAGAGGTGGAACGGGACAAACTGGAGCTTTCTTT.